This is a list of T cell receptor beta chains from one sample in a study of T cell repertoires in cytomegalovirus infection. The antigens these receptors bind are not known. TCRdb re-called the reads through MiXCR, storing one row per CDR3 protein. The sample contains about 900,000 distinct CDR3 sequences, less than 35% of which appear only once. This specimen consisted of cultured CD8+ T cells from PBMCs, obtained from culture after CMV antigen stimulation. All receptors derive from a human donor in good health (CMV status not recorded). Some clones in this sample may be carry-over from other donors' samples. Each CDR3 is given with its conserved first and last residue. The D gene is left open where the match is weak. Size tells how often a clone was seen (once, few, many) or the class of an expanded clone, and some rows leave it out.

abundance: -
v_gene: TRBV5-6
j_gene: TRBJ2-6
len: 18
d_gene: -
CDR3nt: TGTGCCAGCAGCGATAACAGGGCCCCGCTGCTGAGGGCCAACGTCCTGACTTTC
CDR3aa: CASSDNRAPLLRANVLTF

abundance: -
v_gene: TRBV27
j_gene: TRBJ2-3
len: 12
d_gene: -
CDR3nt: TGTGCCAGCAGTTCGACTCGAGATACGCAGTATTTT
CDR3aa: CASSSTRDTQYF

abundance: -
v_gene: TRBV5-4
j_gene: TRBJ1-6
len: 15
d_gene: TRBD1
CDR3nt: TGTGCCAGCAGTTACTCCGGGACAGGGAATTCACCCCTCCACTTT
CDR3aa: CASSYSGTGNSPLHF

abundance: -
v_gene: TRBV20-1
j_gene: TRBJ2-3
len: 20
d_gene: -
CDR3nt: TGCAGTGCTAGAGATAAAAGCGCCGGTGGGTTTACAATTTTTAGGGATACGCAGTATTTT
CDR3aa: CSARDKSAGGFTIFRDTQYF

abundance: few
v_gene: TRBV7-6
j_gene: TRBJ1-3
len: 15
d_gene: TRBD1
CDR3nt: TGTGCCAGCGGCGGAACAGGGGCCCCTGGAAACACCATATATTTT
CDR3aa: CASGGTGAPGNTIYF

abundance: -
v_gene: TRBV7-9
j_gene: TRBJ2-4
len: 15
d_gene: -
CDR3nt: TGTGCCAGCAGCTCCGCAGGGTTCACCAAAAACATTCAGTACTTC
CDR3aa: CASSSAGFTKNIQYF

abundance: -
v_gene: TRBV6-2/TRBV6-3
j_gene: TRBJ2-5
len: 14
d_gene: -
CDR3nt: TGTGCCAGCCTACCTTGGGACGGTCAAGAGACCCAGTACTTC
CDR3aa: CASLPWDGQETQYF

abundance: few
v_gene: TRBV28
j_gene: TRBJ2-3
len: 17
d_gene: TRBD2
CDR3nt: TGTGCCAGCAGTGGGGGCTCAGCGGGGGAGGACACAGATACGCAGTATTTT
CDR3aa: CASSGGSAGEDTDTQYF

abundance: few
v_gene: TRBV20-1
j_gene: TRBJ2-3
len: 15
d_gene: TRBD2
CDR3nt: TGCAGTGCTCGCCGGACTAGCGGGCCGGCGGATACGCAGTATTTT
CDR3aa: CSARRTSGPADTQYF

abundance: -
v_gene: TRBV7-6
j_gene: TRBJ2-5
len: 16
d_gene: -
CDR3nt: TGTGCCAGCAGCACACTACAGGGGGGGAATACAGAGACCCAGTACTTC
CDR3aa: CASSTLQGGNTETQYF

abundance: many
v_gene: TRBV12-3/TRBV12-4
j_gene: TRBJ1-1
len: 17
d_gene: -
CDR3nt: TGTGCCAGCAGTTTCTTGAGGACCGGGCCAAGGGACACTGAAGCTTTCTTT
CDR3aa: CASSFLRTGPRDTEAFF

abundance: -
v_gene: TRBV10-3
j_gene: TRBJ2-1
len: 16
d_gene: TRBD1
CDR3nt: TGTGCCATCAGTGAGTCGATAGCAGGGGGCAGGAATGAGCAGTTCTTC
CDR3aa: CAISESIAGGRNEQFF

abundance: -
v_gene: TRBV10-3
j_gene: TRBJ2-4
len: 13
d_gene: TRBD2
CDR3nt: TGTGCCATCGGGACTAGCGGGGAAAACATTCAGTACTTC
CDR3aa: CAIGTSGENIQYF

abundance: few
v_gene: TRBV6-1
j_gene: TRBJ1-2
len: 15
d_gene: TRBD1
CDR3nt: TGTGCCAGCAGTGAAGACCCGGACAGGCGGTTCGGCTACACCTTC
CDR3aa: CASSEDPDRRFGYTF

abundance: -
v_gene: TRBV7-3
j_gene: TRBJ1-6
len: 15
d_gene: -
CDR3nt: TGTGCCAGCAGCTGGATGGGTACGGCCAATTCACCCCTCCACTTT
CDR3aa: CASSWMGTANSPLHF

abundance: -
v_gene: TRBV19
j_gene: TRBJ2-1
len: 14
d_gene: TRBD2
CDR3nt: TGTGCCAGTACCGGGGGGTACTCCTACAATGAGCAGTTCTTC
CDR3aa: CASTGGYSYNEQFF

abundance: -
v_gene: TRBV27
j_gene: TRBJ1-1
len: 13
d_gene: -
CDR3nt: TGTGCCAGCAGTTTACGGGATGACACTGAAGCTTTCTTT
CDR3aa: CASSLRDDTEAFF

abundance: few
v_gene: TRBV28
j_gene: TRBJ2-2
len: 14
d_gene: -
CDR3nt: TGTGCCAGCAGTTTGGCGGGGTTTCACGGGGAGCTGTTTTTT
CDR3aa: CASSLAGFHGELFF

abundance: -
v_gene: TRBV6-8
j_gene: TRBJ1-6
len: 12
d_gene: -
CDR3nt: TGTGCCAGCTTCGGCAGAAATTCACCCCTCCACTTT
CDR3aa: CASFGRNSPLHF

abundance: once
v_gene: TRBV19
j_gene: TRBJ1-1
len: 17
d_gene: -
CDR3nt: TGTGCCAGTAGTGTCGGGCGGGGGATTGAGATGAACACTGAAGCTTTCTTT
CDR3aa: CASSVGRGIEMNTEAFF

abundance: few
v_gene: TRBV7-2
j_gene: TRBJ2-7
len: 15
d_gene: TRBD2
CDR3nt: TGTGCCAGCAGCTCCCCAAGGAGCGGGACGGTCGAGCAGTACTTC
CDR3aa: CASSSPRSGTVEQYF

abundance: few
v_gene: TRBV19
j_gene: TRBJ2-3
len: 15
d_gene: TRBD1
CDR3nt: TGTGCCACCAGCAGGGGGCCTAGTGGGGCAGATACGCAGTATTTT
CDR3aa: CATSRGPSGADTQYF

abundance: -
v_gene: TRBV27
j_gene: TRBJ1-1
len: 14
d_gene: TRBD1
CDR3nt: TGTGCCAGCAGTGACCCCGGGACAGGGACTGAAGCTTTCTTT
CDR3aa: CASSDPGTGTEAFF

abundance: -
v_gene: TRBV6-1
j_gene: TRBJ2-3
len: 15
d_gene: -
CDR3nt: TGTGCCAGCAGCGAAGGACGGCACAGCACAGATACGCAGTATTTT
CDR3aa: CASSEGRHSTDTQYF

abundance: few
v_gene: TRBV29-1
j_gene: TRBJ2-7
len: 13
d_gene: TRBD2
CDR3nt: TGCAGCGCACTAGCGGGGGGCGTCCACGAGCAGTACTTC
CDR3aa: CSALAGGVHEQYF

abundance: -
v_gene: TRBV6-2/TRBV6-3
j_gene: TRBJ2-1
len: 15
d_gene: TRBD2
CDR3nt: TGTGCCAGCAGTTACCGCGGGGGGGTATACAATGAGCAGTTCTTC
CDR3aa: CASSYRGGVYNEQFF

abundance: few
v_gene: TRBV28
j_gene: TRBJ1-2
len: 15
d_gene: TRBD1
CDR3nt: TGTGCCAGCACCCTCCGGGGACAGGCCCTCTATGGCTACACCTTC
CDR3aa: CASTLRGQALYGYTF

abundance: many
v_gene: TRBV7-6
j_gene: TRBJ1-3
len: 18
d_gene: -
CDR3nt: TGTGCCAGCAGCTTAGTGGGGAAAGACAGACGCTCTGGAAACACCATATATTTT
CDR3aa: CASSLVGKDRRSGNTIYF

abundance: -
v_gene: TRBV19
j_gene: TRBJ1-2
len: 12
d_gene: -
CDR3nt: TGTGCCAGTACCTCGGGCCTGGATGGCTACACCTTC
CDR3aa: CASTSGLDGYTF

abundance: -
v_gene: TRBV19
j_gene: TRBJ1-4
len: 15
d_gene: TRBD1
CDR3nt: TGTGCCAGTAGTATAGCAGGCTCAGGGGGTGAAAAACTGTTTTTT
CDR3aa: CASSIAGSGGEKLFF

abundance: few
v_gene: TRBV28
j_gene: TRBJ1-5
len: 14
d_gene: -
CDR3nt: TGTGCCAGCAGTTTTATAGAGCGCAATCAGCCCCAGCATTTT
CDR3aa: CASSFIERNQPQHF

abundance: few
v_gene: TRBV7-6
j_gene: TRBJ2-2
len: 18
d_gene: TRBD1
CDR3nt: TGTGCCAGCAGCCATCCTCTCCGGACAGGGAAGGATTCCGGGGAGCTGTTTTTT
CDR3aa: CASSHPLRTGKDSGELFF

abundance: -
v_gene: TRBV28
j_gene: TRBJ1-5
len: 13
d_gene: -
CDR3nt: TGTGCCAGCAGTAGGGCCGTTAGACTGCCCCAGCATTTT
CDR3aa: CASSRAVRLPQHF

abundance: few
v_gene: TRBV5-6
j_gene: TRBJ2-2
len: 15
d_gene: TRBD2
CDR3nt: TGTGCCTGTGGTAGCGGGGCTCCGAACACCGGGGAGCTGTTTTTT
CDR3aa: CACGSGAPNTGELFF

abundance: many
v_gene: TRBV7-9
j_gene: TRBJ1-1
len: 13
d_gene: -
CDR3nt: TGTGCCAGCAGCTGGCGAGGGGGCACTGAAGCTTTCTTT
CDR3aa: CASSWRGGTEAFF

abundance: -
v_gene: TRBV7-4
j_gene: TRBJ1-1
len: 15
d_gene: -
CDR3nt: TGTGCCAGCAGCTTAGTTGCGGTGGGGAACACTGAAGCTTTCTTT
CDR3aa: CASSLVAVGNTEAFF

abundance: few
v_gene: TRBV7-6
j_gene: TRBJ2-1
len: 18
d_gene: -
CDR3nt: TGTGCCAGCAGCTTAACTAACAGGGGACTAAGCTCCTACAATGAGCAGTTCTTC
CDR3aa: CASSLTNRGLSSYNEQFF

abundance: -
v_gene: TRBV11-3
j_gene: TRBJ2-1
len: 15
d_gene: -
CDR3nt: TGTGCCAGCAGCTTAACTCTCCCTCTGGACTCTGAGCAGTTCTTC
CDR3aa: CASSLTLPLDSEQFF

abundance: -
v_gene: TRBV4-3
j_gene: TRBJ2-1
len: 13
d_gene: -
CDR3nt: TGCGCCAGCAGCCGGCACAGGAACAATGAGCAGTTCTTC
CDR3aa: CASSRHRNNEQFF

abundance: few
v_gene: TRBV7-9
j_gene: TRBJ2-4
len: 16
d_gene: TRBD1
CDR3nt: TGTGCCAGCAGTTCCGGACAGGGGCTAGCCAAAAACATTCAGTACTTC
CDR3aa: CASSSGQGLAKNIQYF

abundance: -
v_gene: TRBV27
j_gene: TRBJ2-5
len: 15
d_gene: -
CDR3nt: TGTGCCAGCAGTTTATCTCGAGGGCCGATAAAGACCCAGTACTTC
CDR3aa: CASSLSRGPIKTQYF